This T cell receptor (beta chain) was recovered during a study of cytomegalovirus exposure and HLA in healthy donors. Study-wide points: Overall, 164 TCR beta chains were annotated as cytomegalovirus-associated. Rarity marked most TCR sequences, yet some public TCRs occurred in many donors.

Germline CDR1 is SGHRS and CDR2 is YFSETQ. With 4 bases clipped from V and 1 base from J, the junction kept 7 bases outside the gene matches. CDR3 length equals 16 residues. Worth noting for this clone: As yet, its antigen is unknown.

60 Vbeta and 13 Jbeta primers were used in PCR. The assay was immunoSEQ multiplex PCR, and TCRdb's table has in-frame clones only and misses some. The sample holds around 130,000 clones, around 74% seen once. This chain links TRBV5-1 with TRBJ2-3; TRBD1 matches 9 bases. The origin of this receptor is a man aged 35-49 years in good health and CMV-seropositive. Material for sequencing was PBMCs. The chain's CDR3 is CASSTTTGGGTDTQYF. The CDR3 coding sequence is TGCGCCAGCAGCACCACGACAGGGGGTGGCACAGATACGCAGTATTTT.